Below, 28 T cell receptor beta chains from the same sample are listed, as sequenced in a study of cytomegalovirus exposure and HLA in healthy donors. PCR involved 60 Vbeta and 13 Jbeta primers. Sequencing was performed with immunoSEQ multiplex PCR; in TCRdb, only in-frame clones are kept and a portion is missing. The sample contains roughly 150,000 clones, just under 80% of which appear only once. The sample consisted of PBMCs. The origin of the receptors is a man aged 30-40 years in good health and CMV-seronegative.

Comments on this clone: Other DNA variants within this sample encode the same CDR3. The chain couples TRBV6-4 to TRBJ1-6, with TRBD1 matching over 8 bases. Germline V gives CDR1 MRHNA, CDR2 SNTAGT. The CDR3 extends over 14 amino acids. The J segment lost 9 bases and the V segment lost 9 bases, leaving 10 bases of the junction unmatched. For the CDR3, the DNA is TGTGCCAGTTCTAACGGACAGGGTGGTTCACCCCTCCACTTT. Translated, it gives CASSNGQGGSPLHF.

The V call is TRBV30, the J call TRBJ1-5, with D possibly TRBD1 on 5 matching bases. In germline, CDR1 is GTSNPN, CDR2 SVGIG (reference sequence). Between the trimmed V and J ends, which lost 3 bases and 6 bases, there was a span of 12 bases. This CDR3 contains 13 residues. The CDR3 sequence: CAWSQGFGQPQHF. As DNA, the CDR3 is TGTGCCTGGAGCCAGGGCTTCGGTCAGCCCCAGCATTTT.

The chain is built from TRBV14 and TRBJ2-7; the D gene is possibly TRBD2 (5 bases). The CDR3 runs 12 residues. CDR1 SGHDN and CDR2 FVKESK come from the germline V gene. The V end was cut by 8 bases, the J end by 2 bases, with 10 bases between. CDR3 in DNA: TGTGCCAGCTCGGACTGGGCCTACGAGCAGTACTTC. Residues: CASSDWAYEQYF.

V is TRBV7-3 and J is TRBJ1-5, with D tentatively TRBD1 (6 bases). With 5 bases removed from V and 4 bases from J, the gap between germline ends came to 9 bases. There are 13 residues in the CDR3. Germline CDR1 is SGHTA and CDR2 is FQGTGA. The CDR3 region is CASSLGQNQPQHF. DNA for the CDR3: TGTGCCAGCAGCCTCGGACAGAATCAGCCCCAGCATTTT.

This clone was observed a handful of times. In nucleotides, the CDR3 is TGTGCCAGCAGCTTAGAGGCGGGAGGATACGGGACCCAGTACTTC. This gives the protein CASSLEAGGYGTQYF. The V and J genes are TRBV7-2 and TRBJ2-5; 8 nucleotides line up with TRBD2. The CDR3 is made up of 15 amino acids. In germline, CDR1 is SGHTA, CDR2 FQGNSA. V was clipped by 1 base and J by 7 bases; unmatched bases: 8.

The V and J genes are TRBV28 and TRBJ1-2; tentative D call: TRBD1 (6 bases). CDR3 length equals 14 residues. Trimming took off 2 bases at V and 6 bases at J, with 13 bases between the two ends. Per germline, CDR1 MDHEN and CDR2 SYDVKM. CDR3 protein: CASSLTGFADGYTF. The DNA for the CDR3 is TGTGCCAGCAGTTTAACAGGGTTTGCGGATGGCTACACCTTC.

The rearrangement joins TRBV13 to TRBJ2-5; tentatively, D is TRBD1 (6 bases). V gave up 5 bases and J gave up 2 bases, with 9 bases separating them. The germline gives CDR1 PRHDT, CDR2 FYEKMQ (reference sequence). The CDR3 spans 13 residues. CDR3 DNA: TGTGCCAGCAGCCGGACAGCACAAGAGACCCAGTACTTC. Amino acids: CASSRTAQETQYF.

The genes are TRBV11-2 and TRBJ2-5; 7 nucleotides line up with TRBD1. The V segment lost 2 bases and the J segment 3 bases; nucleotides outside the gene matches: 15. Germline lookup yields CDR1 SGHAT and CDR2 FQNNGV. CDR3 length: 18 amino acids. The CDR3 protein is CASSLRQGGSSVEETQYF. In nucleotides, the CDR3 is TGTGCCAGCAGCTTACGACAGGGTGGCAGTTCGGTTGAAGAGACCCAGTACTTC.

V usage is TRBV19 and J usage is TRBJ2-4; 7 positions match TRBD1. The CDR3 contains 19 residues. J was trimmed by 3 bases and V by 0 bases; bases with no gene match: 14. Germline CDR1 is LNHDA and CDR2 is SQIVND (reference sequence). CDR3 DNA: TGTGCCAGTAGTATAGATGAAACCCAGGGGGATGATATCAAAAACATTCAGTACTTC. Amino acid sequence: CASSIDETQGDDIKNIQYF. The variable domain in full, with the rest retrieved from reference TRBV19 and TRBJ2-4, is DGGITQSPKYLFRKEGQNVTLSCEQNLNHDAMYWYRQDPGQGLRLIYYSQIVNDFQKGDIAEGYSVSREKKESFPLTVTSAQKNPTAFYLCASSIDETQGDDIKNIQYFGAGTRLSVL.

This chain uses TRBV10-2 with TRBJ1-1; D not resolved. Germline V gene data show CDR1 as WSHSY and CDR2 as SAAADI. The V end lost 6 bases, the J end lost 2 bases, and 7 bases lay between the germline ends. The CDR3 runs to 12 residues. The chain's CDR3 is CASRQTNTEAFF. The CDR3 bases are TGCGCCAGCAGACAGACAAACACTGAAGCTTTCTTT.

The genes are TRBV2 and TRBJ2-3; tentatively, D is TRBD1 (6 bases). V lost 3 bases to trimming and J lost 1 base, with 8 bases between them. The germline V gene has CDR1 SNHLY and CDR2 FYNNEI. The CDR3 has 14 amino acids. The CDR3 nucleotides are TGTGCCAGCAGTGAGGACAGCCGCACAGATACGCAGTATTTT. Translated, it gives CASSEDSRTDTQYF.

The J gene is TRBJ1-2, the V gene TRBV19; D remains unclear. The CDR3 contains 11 residues. Between the trimmed V and J ends, which lost 7 bases and 2 bases, there was a span of 5 bases. In germline, CDR1 is LNHDA, CDR2 SQIVND (reference sequence). In DNA, the CDR3 is TGTGCCAGTAAACTGAACTATGGCTACACCTTC. Encoded protein: CASKLNYGYTF.

The J gene is TRBJ2-3, the V gene TRBV6-5, with D tentatively TRBD2 (5 bases). Between the trimmed V and J ends, which lost 6 bases and 6 bases, there was a span of 13 bases. The CDR3 runs to 13 residues. Germline CDR1 is MNHEY and CDR2 is SVGAGI. The CDR3 region is CASSRGLTDTQYF. The CDR3 bases are TGTGCCAGCAGCCGAGGACTCACGGATACGCAGTATTTT.

The chain carries TRBV15 and TRBJ2-2; D perhaps matches TRBD2 (6 bases). This CDR3 contains 16 residues. Germline assignment: CDR1 LNHNV and CDR2 YYDKDF (reference sequence). Trimming shortened V by 1 base and J by 4 bases, and 13 bases separated the two germline ends. CDR3 in DNA: TGTGCCACCAGCAGAGTATTATTCGGGAGCACCGGGGAGCTGTTTTTT. It encodes CATSRVLFGSTGELFF.

This chain links TRBV7-9 with TRBJ1-2, with 7 bases matching TRBD1. CDR3 length: 13 amino acids. V gave up 5 bases and J gave up 2 bases; unmatched junction bases: 2. Germline CDR1 is SEHNR and CDR2 is FQNEAQ (reference sequence). This CDR3 is CASSRDRNYGYTF. The CDR3 nucleotides read TGTGCCAGCAGCCGGGACAGAAACTATGGCTACACCTTC.

This chain links TRBV6-6 with TRBJ2-7; TRBD1 aligns across 8 bases. The CDR3 sequence is 15 residues long. The ends lost 5 bases at V and 7 bases at J; junction bases unmatched: 13. In germline, CDR1 is MNHNY, CDR2 SVGAGI (reference sequence). The CDR3 protein is CASSPGQGPLREQYF. The CDR3 bases are TGTGCCAGCAGTCCAGGACAGGGTCCCTTGCGTGAGCAGTACTTC.

This clone is a singleton in its sample. The rearrangement uses TRBV6-4 and TRBJ2-2; TRBD2 matches at 12 bases. Trimming removed 6 bases from V and 6 bases from J; junction bases left unmatched: 5. From germline, CDR1 is MRHNA and CDR2 SNTAGT. This CDR3 has 15 residues. The CDR3 nucleotides are TGTGCCAGCAGCCTCCTAGCGGGAGGGCCCGGGGAGCTGTTTTTT. Translating gives CASSLLAGGPGELFF.

The chain uses TRBV19 and TRBJ1-1; TRBD1 is a possible D gene (6 bases). This CDR3 has 17 amino acids. CDR1 is LNHDA, CDR2 SQIVND, per germline (reference sequence). V shed 4 bases and J shed 0 bases, with 18 bases lying between them. The CDR3 is CASSNPGGRQMNTEAFF. CDR3 DNA sequence: TGTGCCAGTAGTAATCCGGGGGGCAGGCAAATGAACACTGAAGCTTTCTTT.

This clone came up once. V is TRBV19 and J is TRBJ1-2; possible D gene TRBD1, 5 bases. The CDR3 sequence is 14 residues long. Trimming shortened V by 3 bases and J by 2 bases, and 10 bases separated the two germline ends. Germline CDR1 is LNHDA and CDR2 is SQIVND (reference sequence). The CDR3 DNA reads TGTGCCAGTAGTATGTCTACAGGCAACTATGGCTACACCTTC. Translation gives CASSMSTGNYGYTF. Full variable domain (missing parts from reference TRBV19 and TRBJ1-2): DGGITQSPKYLFRKEGQNVTLSCEQNLNHDAMYWYRQDPGQGLRLIYYSQIVNDFQKGDIAEGYSVSREKKESFPLTVTSAQKNPTAFYLCASSMSTGNYGYTFGSGTRLTVV.

This sequence joins TRBV10-3 and TRBJ1-4; D might be TRBD1 (5 bases). The CDR3 spans 13 residues. V lost 10 bases to trimming and J lost 4 bases, with 13 bases between them. Per the germline V gene, CDR1 is ENHRY and CDR2 is SYGVKD. The chain's CDR3 is CATGGRDNEKLFF. The CDR3 DNA follows: TGTGCCACCGGGGGGAGGGATAATGAAAAACTGTTTTTT.

V and J are TRBV19 and TRBJ2-7; D remains unclear. The CDR3 extends over 12 amino acids. Germline V lookup: CDR1 LNHDA, CDR2 SQIVND (reference sequence). Trimming pared 3 bases from V and 4 bases from J, leaving 7 bases between. In DNA, the CDR3 is TGTGCCAGTAGTATCCTCGGGTACGAGCAGTACTTC. The encoded protein is CASSILGYEQYF.

The V and J genes are TRBV29-1 and TRBJ2-2, with TRBD1 identical over 7 bases. CDR1 is SQVTM and CDR2 is ANQGSEA in the germline V gene. V shed 1 base, J shed 0 bases, and the junction held 2 bases outside the gene matches. The CDR3 consists of 15 residues. CDR3 amino acids: CSVEGDRPNTGELFF. For the CDR3, the DNA is TGCAGCGTTGAAGGGGACAGACCGAACACCGGGGAGCTGTTTTTT.

The V and J genes are TRBV30 and TRBJ2-3, with 13 nucleotides matching TRBD2. Trimming took 3 bases from V and 1 from J; bases not matched to a gene: 7. Germline CDR1 is GTSNPN and CDR2 is SVGIG (reference sequence). This CDR3 comprises 17 residues. The CDR3 DNA sequence: TGTGCCTGGAGGCGAACCGGGACTAGCGGGGGCACAGATACGCAGTATTTT. Translation gives CAWRRTGTSGGTDTQYF.

This clone was seen a few times. This chain uses TRBV11-3 with TRBJ2-2, with 9 bases identical to TRBD1. The germline V gene encodes CDR1 SGHNT and CDR2 YENEEA. After removal of 1 base from V and 5 bases from J, the junction contained 5 bases not matched to a gene. CDR3 size: 16 residues. DNA of the CDR3: TGTGCCAGCAGCTTAGGGGGACAGGGTAAAACCGGGGAGCTGTTTTTT. Encoded protein: CASSLGGQGKTGELFF.

The chain employs TRBV30 and TRBJ1-1, with a weak D call TRBD1 (5 bases). The germline V gene encodes CDR1 GTSNPN and CDR2 SVGIG (reference sequence). There are 14 residues in the CDR3. The V gene lost 0 bases and the J gene lost 4 bases, with 12 bases spanning the gap. The CDR3, as DNA: TGTGCCTGGAGTGTACTGGGGGGTTTCACTGAAGCTTTCTTT. Translation gives CAWSVLGGFTEAFF.

This chain uses TRBV7-8 with TRBJ2-7; D gene uncertain. This CDR3 contains 13 residues. Germline V gives CDR1 SGHVS, CDR2 FQNEAQ. Trimming pared 1 base from V and 4 bases from J, leaving 8 bases between. CDR3: CASSLGWSYEQYF. The CDR3 nucleotides are TGTGCCAGCAGCTTAGGGTGGAGTTACGAGCAGTACTTC.

The genes are TRBV19 and TRBJ1-5; the match to TRBD1 covers 7 bases. Trimming removed 5 bases from V and 0 bases from J; junction bases left unmatched: 10. CDR1 and CDR2 from the germline V gene are LNHDA and SQIVND (reference sequence). The CDR3 runs to 17 residues. This CDR3 reads CASSFPGQTNSNQPQHF. The CDR3 coding sequence is TGTGCCAGTAGTTTCCCGGGACAGACCAATAGCAATCAGCCCCAGCATTTT.

The gene calls are TRBV27 and TRBJ1-1; D is undetermined. Trimming took 2 bases from V and 1 from J, leaving 8 bases between them. CDR3 length: 14 residues. The germline V gene encodes CDR1 MNHEY and CDR2 SMNVEV (reference sequence). This chain's CDR3 is CASSLEGTNTEAFF. The CDR3 coding sequence is TGTGCCAGCAGTTTAGAGGGAACGAACACTGAAGCTTTCTTT.